A selection of T cell receptor beta chains follows, all from one sample in a study of cytomegalovirus exposure and HLA in healthy donors. Generated by immunoSEQ multiplex PCR, the TCRdb table keeps only in-frame clones and is missing some. The sample lists roughly 190,000 clones; 81% were seen once. Sequenced input: PBMCs. The origin of the receptors is a young man in good health and CMV-seronegative. The CDR3 runs from the conserved cysteine through the conserved F or W. The D gene is left open where the match is weak. Rows give clone size only sometimes, using once, few, many, or a class for an expanded clone.

d_gene: .; j_gene: TRBJ1-4; v_gene: TRBV5-6; abundance: .; CDR3nt: TGTGCCAGCAGCTTGGCCCCTGAGGAGGAAAAACTGTTTTTT; CDR3aa: CASSLAPEEEKLFF
d_gene: .; j_gene: TRBJ2-1; v_gene: TRBV6-5; abundance: .; CDR3nt: TGTGCCAGCAGTCGAAGACGGAGGCCACAGTTCTTC; CDR3aa: CASSRRRRPQFF
d_gene: TRBD2; j_gene: TRBJ2-1; v_gene: TRBV4-1; abundance: .; CDR3nt: TGCGCCAGCAGCCTGGGACTAGCCCTAAATGAGCAGTTCTTC; CDR3aa: CASSLGLALNEQFF
d_gene: .; j_gene: TRBJ1-1; v_gene: TRBV4-1; abundance: .; CDR3nt: TGCGCCAGCAGCCAACTAGGCAGAATGAACACTGAAGCTTTCTTT; CDR3aa: CASSQLGRMNTEAFF
d_gene: TRBD1; j_gene: TRBJ1-5; v_gene: TRBV30; abundance: .; CDR3nt: TGTGCCTGGAGTCCACAGGGGCAGCCCCAGCATTTT; CDR3aa: CAWSPQGQPQHF
d_gene: .; j_gene: TRBJ1-2; v_gene: TRBV6-6; abundance: .; CDR3nt: TGTGCCAGCAGCCCGGGACTGGTCTATGGCTACACCTTC; CDR3aa: CASSPGLVYGYTF
d_gene: TRBD1; j_gene: TRBJ2-2; v_gene: TRBV19; abundance: few; CDR3nt: TGTGCCAGTAGTACCGGACAGGGAATAAACACCGGGGAGCTGTTTTTT; CDR3aa: CASSTGQGINTGELFF
d_gene: TRBD2; j_gene: TRBJ2-3; v_gene: TRBV19; abundance: .; CDR3nt: TGTGCCAGTAGTATCCCCGGCGGGAGGGGTGATACGCAGTATTTT; CDR3aa: CASSIPGGRGDTQYF
d_gene: TRBD1; j_gene: TRBJ1-5; v_gene: TRBV28; abundance: .; CDR3nt: TGTGCCAGCAGTTTATTAGCCCTCGGGACAGGTAATCAGCCCCAGCATTTT; CDR3aa: CASSLLALGTGNQPQHF
d_gene: TRBD2; j_gene: TRBJ2-5; v_gene: TRBV4-3; abundance: .; CDR3nt: TGCGCCAGCAGCCCGGCTAGCGGGAGTCTTTGGGGAGAGACCCAGTACTTC; CDR3aa: CASSPASGSLWGETQYF